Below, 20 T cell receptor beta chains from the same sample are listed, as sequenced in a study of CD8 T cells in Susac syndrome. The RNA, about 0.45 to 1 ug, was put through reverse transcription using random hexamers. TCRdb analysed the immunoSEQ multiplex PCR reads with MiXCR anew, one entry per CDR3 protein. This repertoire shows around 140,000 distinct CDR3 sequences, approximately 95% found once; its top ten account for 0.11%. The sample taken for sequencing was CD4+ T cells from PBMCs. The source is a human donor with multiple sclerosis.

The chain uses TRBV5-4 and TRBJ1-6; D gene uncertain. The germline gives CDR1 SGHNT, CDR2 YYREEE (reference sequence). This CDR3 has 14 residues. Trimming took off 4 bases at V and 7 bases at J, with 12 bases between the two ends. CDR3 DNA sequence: TGTGCCAGCAGCCCCGGAATCCCCAATTCACCCCTCCACTTT. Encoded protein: CASSPGIPNSPLHF.

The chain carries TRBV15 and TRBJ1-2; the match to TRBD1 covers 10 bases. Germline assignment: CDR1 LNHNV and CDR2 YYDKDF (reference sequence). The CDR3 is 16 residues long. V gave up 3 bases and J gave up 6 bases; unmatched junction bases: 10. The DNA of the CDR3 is TGTGCCACCAGCAGCGGGACAGGGGTCCGTCGCCATGGCTACACCTTC. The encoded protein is CATSSGTGVRRHGYTF.

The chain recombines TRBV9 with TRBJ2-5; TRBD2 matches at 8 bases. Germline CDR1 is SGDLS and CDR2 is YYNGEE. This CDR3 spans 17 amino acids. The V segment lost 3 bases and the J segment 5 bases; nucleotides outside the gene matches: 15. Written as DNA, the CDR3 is TGTGCCAGCAGCGGGGGCCCATCAGCGGGAGTCGTCGAGACCCAGTACTTC. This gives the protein CASSGGPSAGVVETQYF. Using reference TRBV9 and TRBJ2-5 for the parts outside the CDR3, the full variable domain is DSGVTQTPKHLITATGQRVTLRCSPRSGDLSVYWYQQSLDQGLQFLIQYYNGEERAKGNILERFSAQQFPDLHSELNLSSLELGDSALYFCASSGGPSAGVVETQYFGPGTRLLVL.

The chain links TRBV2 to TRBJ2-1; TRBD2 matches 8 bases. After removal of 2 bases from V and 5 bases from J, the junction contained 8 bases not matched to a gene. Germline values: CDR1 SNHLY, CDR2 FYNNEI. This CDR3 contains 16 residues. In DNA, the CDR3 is TGTGCCAGCAGTGAACTGGCCGGGGGGGACAACAATGAGCAGTTCTTC. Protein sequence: CASSELAGGDNNEQFF.

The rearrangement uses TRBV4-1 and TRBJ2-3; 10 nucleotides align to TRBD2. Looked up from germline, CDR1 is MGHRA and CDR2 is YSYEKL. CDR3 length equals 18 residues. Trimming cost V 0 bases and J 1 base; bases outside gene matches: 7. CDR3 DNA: TGCGCCAGCAGCCAAGATAGAAGCGGGGGGGCCGGCACAGATACGCAGTATTTT. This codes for CASSQDRSGGAGTDTQYF.

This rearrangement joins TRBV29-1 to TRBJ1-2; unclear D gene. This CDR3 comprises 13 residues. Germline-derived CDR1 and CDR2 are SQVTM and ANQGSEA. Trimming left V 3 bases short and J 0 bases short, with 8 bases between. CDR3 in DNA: TGCAGCGTTGAGGTCGGCCCTAACTATGGCTACACCTTC. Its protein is CSVEVGPNYGYTF.

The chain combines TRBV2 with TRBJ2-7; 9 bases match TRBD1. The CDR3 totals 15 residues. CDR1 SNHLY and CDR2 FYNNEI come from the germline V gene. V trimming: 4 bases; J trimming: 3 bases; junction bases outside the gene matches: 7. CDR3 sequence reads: CASSAGTGRSYEQYF. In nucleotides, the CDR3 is TGTGCCAGCAGTGCCGGGACAGGGAGGAGCTACGAGCAGTACTTC.

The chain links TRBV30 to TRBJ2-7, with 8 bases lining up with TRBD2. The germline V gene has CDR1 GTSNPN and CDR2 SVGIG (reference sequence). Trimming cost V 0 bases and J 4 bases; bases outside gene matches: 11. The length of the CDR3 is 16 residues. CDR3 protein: CAWSVLQGLGGYEQYF. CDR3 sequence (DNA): TGTGCCTGGAGTGTACTGCAGGGACTAGGCGGGTACGAGCAGTACTTC.

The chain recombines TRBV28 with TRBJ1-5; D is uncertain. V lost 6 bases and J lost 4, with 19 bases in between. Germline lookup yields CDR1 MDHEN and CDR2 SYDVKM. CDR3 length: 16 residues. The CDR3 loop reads CASRPLGSAENQPQHF. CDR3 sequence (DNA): TGTGCCAGCAGGCCCTTAGGTTCGGCCGAGAATCAGCCCCAGCATTTT.

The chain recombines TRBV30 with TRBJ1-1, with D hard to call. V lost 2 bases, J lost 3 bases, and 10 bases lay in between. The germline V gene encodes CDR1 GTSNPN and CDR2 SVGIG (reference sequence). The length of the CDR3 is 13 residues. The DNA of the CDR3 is TGTGCCTGGAGTCTGGAGGGCTACACTGAAGCTTTCTTT. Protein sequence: CAWSLEGYTEAFF.

This chain's CDR3 is CSAEPGVEQYF. The CDR3 DNA reads TGCAGTGCCGAGCCCGGTGTCGAGCAGTACTTC. The rearrangement joins TRBV20-1 to TRBJ2-7; D not resolved. CDR1 and CDR2 (germline): DFQATT, SNEGSKA (reference sequence). Between the trimmed V and J ends, which lost 6 bases and 6 bases, there was a span of 12 bases. CDR3 size: 11 residues.

The CDR3 here is CSARGRGETQYF. The CDR3 nucleotides are TGCAGTGCTAGAGGGCGGGGGGAGACCCAGTACTTC. V gene TRBV20-1 combines with J gene TRBJ2-5; TRBD2 matches 7 bases. Germline-derived CDR1 and CDR2 are DFQATT and SNEGSKA (reference sequence). The CDR3 has 12 amino acids. J gave up 5 bases and V 1 base, and 1 base lay outside the gene matches.

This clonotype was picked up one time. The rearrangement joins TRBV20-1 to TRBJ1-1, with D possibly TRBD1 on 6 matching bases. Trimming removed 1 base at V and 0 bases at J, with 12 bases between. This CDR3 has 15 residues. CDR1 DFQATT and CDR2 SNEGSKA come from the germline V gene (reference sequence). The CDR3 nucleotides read TGCAGTGCTAGAGGGGGGGGGCGAGTGAACACTGAAGCTTTCTTT. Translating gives CSARGGGRVNTEAFF.

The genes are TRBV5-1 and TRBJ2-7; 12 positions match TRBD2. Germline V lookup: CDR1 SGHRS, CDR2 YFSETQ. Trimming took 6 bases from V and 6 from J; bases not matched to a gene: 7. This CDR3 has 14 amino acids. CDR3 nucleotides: TGCGCCAGCAACCTAGCGGGAGGGCCAGGCGAGCAGTACTTC. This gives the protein CASNLAGGPGEQYF.

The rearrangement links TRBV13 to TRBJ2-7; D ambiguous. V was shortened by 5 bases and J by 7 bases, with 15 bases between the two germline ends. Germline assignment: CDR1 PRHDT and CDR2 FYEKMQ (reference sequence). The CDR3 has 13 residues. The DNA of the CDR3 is TGTGCCAGCAGCACTCGGACGCTTGGGGAGCAGTACTTC. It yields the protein CASSTRTLGEQYF.

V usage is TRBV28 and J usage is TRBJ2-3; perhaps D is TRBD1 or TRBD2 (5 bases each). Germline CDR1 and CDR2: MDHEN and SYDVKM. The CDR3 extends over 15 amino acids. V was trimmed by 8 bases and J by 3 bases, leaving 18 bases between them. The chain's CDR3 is CASRPVGVATDTQYF. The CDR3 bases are TGTGCCAGCCGCCCGGTGGGGGTAGCGACAGATACGCAGTATTTT.

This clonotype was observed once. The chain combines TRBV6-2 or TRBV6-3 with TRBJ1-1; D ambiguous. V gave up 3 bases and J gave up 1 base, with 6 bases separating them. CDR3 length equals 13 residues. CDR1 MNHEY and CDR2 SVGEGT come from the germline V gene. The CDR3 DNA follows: TGTGCCAGCAGTTATACTCCGAACACTGAAGCTTTCTTT. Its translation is CASSYTPNTEAFF.

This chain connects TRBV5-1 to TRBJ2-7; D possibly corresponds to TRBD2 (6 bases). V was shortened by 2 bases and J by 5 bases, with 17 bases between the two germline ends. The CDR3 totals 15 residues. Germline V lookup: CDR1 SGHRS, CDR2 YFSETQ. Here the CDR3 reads CASSLFFVSGHEQYF. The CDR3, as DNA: TGCGCCAGCAGCTTATTCTTCGTGAGCGGGCACGAGCAGTACTTC.

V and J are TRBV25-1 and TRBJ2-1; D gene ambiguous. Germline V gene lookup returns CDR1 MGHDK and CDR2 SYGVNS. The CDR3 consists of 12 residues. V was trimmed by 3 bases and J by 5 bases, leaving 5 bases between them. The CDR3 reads CASSDSHNEQFF. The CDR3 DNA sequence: TGTGCCAGCAGTGATAGCCACAATGAGCAGTTCTTC. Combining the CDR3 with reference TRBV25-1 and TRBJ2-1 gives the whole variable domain EADIYQTPRYLVIGTGKKITLECSQTMGHDKMYWYQQDPGMELHLIHYSYGVNSTEKGDLSSESTVSRIRTEHFPLTLESARPSHTSQYLCASSDSHNEQFFGPGTRLTVL.

CDR3 residues: CASSQNGGATGELFF. Here the CDR3 DNA reads TGTGCCAGCAGCCAGAACGGGGGGGCGACCGGGGAGCTGTTTTTT. V gene TRBV3-1 combines with J gene TRBJ2-2, with 8 nucleotides matching TRBD2. The CDR3 extends over 15 amino acids. In germline, CDR1 is LGHDT, CDR2 YNNKEL (reference sequence). The J segment lost 5 bases and the V segment lost 3 bases, leaving 5 bases of the junction unmatched.